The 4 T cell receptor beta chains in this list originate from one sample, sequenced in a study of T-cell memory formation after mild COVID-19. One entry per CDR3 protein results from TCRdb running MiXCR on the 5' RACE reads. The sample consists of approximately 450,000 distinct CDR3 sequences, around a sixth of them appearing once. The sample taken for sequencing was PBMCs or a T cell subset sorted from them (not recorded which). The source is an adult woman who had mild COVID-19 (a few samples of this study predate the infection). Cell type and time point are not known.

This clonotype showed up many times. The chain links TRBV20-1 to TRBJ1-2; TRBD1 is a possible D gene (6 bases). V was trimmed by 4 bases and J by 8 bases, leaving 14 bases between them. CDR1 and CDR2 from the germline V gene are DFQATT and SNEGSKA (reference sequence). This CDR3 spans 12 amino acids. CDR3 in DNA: TGCAGTGCTACGGGGGCAGCGGAAGGCTACACCTTC. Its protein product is CSATGAAEGYTF.

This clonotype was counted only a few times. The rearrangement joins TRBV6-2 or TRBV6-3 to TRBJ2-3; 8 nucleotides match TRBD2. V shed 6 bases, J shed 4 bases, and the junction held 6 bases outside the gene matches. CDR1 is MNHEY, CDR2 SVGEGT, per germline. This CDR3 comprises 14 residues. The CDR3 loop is CASSPGLASDTQYF. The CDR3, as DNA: TGTGCCAGCAGCCCCGGACTAGCCTCAGATACGCAGTATTTT.

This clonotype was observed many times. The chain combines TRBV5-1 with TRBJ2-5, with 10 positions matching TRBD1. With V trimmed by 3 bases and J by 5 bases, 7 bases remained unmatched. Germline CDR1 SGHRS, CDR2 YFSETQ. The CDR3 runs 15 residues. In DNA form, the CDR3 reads TGCGCCAGCAGCTCCGAGGGACAGGGGACGGAGACCCAGTACTTC. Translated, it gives CASSSEGQGTETQYF.

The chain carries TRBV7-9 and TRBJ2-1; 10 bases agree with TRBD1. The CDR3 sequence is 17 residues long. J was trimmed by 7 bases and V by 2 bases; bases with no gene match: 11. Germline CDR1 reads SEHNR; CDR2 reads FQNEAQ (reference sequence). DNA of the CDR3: TGTGCCAGCAGCTTACCCCGGACAGGGGGAAAGTCAAATGAGCAGTTCTTC. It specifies CASSLPRTGGKSNEQFF.